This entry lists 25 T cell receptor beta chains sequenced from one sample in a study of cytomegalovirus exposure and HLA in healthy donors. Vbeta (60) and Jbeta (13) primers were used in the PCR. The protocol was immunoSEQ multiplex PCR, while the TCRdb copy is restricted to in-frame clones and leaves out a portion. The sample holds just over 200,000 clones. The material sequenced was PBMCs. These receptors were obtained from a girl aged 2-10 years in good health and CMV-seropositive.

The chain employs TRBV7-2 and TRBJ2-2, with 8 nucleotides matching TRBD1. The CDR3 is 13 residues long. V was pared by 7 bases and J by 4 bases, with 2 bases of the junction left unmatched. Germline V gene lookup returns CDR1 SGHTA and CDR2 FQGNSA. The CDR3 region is CASTTGATGELFF. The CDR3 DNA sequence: TGTGCCAGCACGACAGGGGCCACCGGGGAGCTGTTTTTT.

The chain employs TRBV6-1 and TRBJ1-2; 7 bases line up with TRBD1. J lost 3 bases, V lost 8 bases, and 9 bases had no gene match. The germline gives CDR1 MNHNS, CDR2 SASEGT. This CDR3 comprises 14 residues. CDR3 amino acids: CASGSGTAYYGYTF. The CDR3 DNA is TGTGCCAGCGGATCCGGGACAGCCTACTATGGCTACACCTTC.

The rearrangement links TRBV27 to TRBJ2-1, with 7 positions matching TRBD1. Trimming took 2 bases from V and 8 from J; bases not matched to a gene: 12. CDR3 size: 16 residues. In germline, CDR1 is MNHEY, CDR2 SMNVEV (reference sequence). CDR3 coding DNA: TGTGCCAGCAGTTTAGGAAAGACAGGGTTCGGGGATGAGCAGTTCTTC. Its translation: CASSLGKTGFGDEQFF.

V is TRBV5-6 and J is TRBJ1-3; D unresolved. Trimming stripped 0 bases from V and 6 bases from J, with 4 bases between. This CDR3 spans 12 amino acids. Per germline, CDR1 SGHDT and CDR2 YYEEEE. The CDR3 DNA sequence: TGTGCCAGCAGCTTGGTAGAAAACACCATATATTTT. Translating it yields CASSLVENTIYF.

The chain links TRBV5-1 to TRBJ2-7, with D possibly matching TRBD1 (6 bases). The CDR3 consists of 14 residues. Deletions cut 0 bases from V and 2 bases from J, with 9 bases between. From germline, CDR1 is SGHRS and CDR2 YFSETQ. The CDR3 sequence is CASSLGQVTYEQYF. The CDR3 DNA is TGCGCCAGCAGCTTGGGACAGGTAACCTACGAGCAGTACTTC.

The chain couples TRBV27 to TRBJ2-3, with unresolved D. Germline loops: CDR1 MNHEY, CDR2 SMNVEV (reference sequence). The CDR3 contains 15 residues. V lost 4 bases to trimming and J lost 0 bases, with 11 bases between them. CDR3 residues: CASSYSWVSTDTQYF. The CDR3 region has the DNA TGTGCCAGCAGTTACAGTTGGGTTAGCACAGATACGCAGTATTTT.

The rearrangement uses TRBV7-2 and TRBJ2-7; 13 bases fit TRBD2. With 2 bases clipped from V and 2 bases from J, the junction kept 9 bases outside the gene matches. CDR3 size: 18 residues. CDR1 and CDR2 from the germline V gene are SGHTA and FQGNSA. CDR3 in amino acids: CASSLLRTSGSKTYEQYF. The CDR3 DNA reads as TGTGCCAGCAGCTTATTAAGGACTAGCGGGAGTAAAACCTACGAGCAGTACTTC.

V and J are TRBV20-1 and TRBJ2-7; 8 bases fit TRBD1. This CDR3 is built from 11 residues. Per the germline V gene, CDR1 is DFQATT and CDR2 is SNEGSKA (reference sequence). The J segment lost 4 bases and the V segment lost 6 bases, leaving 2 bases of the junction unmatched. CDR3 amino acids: CSARTGYEQYF. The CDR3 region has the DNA TGCAGTGCACGGACAGGGTACGAGCAGTACTTC.

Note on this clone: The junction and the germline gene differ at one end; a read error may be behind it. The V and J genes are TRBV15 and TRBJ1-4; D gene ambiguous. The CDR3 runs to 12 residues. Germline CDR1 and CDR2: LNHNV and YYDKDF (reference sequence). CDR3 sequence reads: CATSVPNGKLFF. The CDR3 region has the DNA TGTGCCACCAGCGTACCTAATGGAAAACTGTTTTTT.

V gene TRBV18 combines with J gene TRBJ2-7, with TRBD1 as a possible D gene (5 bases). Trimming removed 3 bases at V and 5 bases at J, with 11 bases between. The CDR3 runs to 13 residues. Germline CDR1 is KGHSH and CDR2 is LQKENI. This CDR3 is CASSPQTRDEQYF. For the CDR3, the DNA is TGTGCCAGCTCACCCCAGACCAGGGACGAGCAGTACTTC.

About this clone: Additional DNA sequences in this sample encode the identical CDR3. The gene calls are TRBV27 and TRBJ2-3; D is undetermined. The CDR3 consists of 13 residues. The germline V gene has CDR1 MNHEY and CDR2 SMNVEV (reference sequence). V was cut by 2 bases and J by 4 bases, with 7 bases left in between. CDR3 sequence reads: CASSLVRADTQYF. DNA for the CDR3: TGTGCCAGCAGTTTAGTTCGTGCAGATACGCAGTATTTT.

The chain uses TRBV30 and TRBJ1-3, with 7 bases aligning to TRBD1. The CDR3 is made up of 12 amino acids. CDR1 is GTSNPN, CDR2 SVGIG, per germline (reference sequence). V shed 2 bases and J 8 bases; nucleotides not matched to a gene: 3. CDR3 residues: CAWSRQGDTIYF. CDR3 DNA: TGTGCCTGGAGTAGGCAGGGGGACACCATATATTTT. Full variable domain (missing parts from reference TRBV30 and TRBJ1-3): SQTIHQWPATLVQPVGSPLSLECTVEGTSNPNLYWYRQAAGRGLQLLFYSVGIGQISSEVPQNLSASRPQDRQFILSSKKLLLSDSGFYLCAWSRQGDTIYFGEGSWLTVV.

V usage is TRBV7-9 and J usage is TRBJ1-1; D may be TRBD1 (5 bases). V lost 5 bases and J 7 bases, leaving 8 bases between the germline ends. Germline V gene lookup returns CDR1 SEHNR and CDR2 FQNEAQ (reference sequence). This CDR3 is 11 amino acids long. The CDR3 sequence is CASSADSEAFF. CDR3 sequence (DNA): TGTGCCAGCAGCGCAGACAGTGAAGCTTTCTTT.

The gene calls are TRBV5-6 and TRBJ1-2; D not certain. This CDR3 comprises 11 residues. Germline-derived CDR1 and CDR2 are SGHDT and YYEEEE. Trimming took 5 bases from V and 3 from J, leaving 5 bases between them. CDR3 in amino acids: CASSSYYGYTF. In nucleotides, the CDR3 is TGTGCCAGCAGTAGCTACTATGGCTACACCTTC.

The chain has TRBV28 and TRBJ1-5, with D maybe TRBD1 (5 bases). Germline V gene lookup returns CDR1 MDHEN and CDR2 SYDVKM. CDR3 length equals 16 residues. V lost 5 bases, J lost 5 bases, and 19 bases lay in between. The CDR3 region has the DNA TGTGCCAGCAGTGAGGATTTGGGCAGGGAATATCAGCCCCAGCATTTT. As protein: CASSEDLGREYQPQHF.

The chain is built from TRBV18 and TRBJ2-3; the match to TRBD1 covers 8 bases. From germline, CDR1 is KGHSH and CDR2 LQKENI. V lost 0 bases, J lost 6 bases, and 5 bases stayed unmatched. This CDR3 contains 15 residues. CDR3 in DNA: TGTGCCAGCTCACCACCGGGACAGGCCATCGATACGCAGTATTTT. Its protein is CASSPPGQAIDTQYF.

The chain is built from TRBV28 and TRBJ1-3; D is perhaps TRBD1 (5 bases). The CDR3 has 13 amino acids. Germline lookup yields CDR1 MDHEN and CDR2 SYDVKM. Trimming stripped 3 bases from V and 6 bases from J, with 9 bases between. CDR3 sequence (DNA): TGTGCCAGCAGTTTTCCAGGGATAAACACCATATATTTT. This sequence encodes CASSFPGINTIYF.

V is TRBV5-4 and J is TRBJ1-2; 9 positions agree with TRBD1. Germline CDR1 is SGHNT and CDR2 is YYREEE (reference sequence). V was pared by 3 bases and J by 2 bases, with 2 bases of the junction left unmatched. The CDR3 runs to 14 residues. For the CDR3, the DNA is TGTGCCAGCAGCTCCGGACAGGGGAACTATGGCTACACCTTC. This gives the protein CASSSGQGNYGYTF.

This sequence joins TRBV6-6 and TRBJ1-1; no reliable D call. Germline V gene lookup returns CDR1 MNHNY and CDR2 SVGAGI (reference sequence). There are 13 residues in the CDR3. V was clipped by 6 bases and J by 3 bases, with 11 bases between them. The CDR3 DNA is TGTGCCAGCAGCTGGGCAACGGACACTGAAGCTTTCTTT. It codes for CASSWATDTEAFF.

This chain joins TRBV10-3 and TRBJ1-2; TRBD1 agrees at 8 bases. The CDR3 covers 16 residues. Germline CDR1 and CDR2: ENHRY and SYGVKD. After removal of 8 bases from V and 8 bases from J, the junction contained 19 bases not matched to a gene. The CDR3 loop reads CAIPSSGGQGFEGYTF. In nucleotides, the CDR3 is TGTGCCATCCCCAGTTCGGGCGGACAGGGATTCGAGGGCTACACCTTC.

CDR3 sequence reads: CASSPRTYNEQFF. The CDR3 region has the DNA TGTGCCAGCAGCCCCCGGACTTACAATGAGCAGTTCTTC. The rearrangement uses TRBV5-4 and TRBJ2-1, with D maybe TRBD2 (5 bases). From germline, CDR1 is SGHNT and CDR2 YYREEE (reference sequence). The CDR3 sequence is 13 residues long. Trimming cost V 4 bases and J 4 bases, with 9 bases left between them.

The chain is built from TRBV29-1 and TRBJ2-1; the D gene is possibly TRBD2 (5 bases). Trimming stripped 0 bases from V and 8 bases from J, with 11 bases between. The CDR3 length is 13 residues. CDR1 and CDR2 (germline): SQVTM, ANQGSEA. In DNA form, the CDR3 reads TGCAGCGTTGAAGAAGCCCCGCGGGATGAGCAGTTCTTC. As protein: CSVEEAPRDEQFF.

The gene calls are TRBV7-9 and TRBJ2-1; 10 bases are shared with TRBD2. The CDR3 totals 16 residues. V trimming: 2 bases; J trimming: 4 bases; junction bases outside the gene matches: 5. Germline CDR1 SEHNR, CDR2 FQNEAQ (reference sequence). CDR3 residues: CASSLLSGRVYNEQFF. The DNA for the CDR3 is TGTGCCAGCAGCTTACTGAGCGGGAGGGTTTACAATGAGCAGTTCTTC.

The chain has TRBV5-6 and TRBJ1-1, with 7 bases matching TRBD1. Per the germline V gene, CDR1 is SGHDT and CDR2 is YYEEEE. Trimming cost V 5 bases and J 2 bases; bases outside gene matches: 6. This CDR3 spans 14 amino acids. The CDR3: CASSTDRQNTEAFF. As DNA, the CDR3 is TGTGCCAGCAGTACGGACAGGCAAAACACTGAAGCTTTCTTT. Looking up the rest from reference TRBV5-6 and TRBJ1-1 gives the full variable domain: DAGVTQSPTHLIKTRGQQVTLRCSPKSGHDTVSWYQQALGQGPQFIFQYYEEEERQRGNFPDRFSGHQFPNYSSELNVNALLLGDSALYLCASSTDRQNTEAFFGQGTRLTVV.

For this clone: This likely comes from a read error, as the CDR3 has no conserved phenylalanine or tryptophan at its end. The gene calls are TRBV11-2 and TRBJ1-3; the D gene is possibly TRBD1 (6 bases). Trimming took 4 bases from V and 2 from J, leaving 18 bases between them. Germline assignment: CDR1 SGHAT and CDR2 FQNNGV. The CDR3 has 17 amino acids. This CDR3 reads CASSSPPGTLAGNTIYS. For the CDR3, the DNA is TGTGCCAGCAGCTCGCCTCCCGGGACATTGGCTGGAAACACCATATATTCT.